This T cell receptor beta chain appears in the sequencing data of a study of blood T cell repertoires in COVID-19. Study as a whole: T cells, B-cell-depleted T cells, or PBMCs supplied cDNA or gDNA.

In the authors' workflow: Nucleated cell number was recorded as an estimate derived from reference gene primer amplification. The data were produced by immunoSEQ multiplex PCR, yet TCRdb's version contains in-frame clones alone and is incomplete. The DNA gave D and trimming, while V, J and clone size come from that table. The sample comprises about 160,000 clones, 70% to 90% of which are singletons, and 0.8% to 1.2% rests with the top ten. V dropped 0 bases and J dropped 5 bases, with 17 bases sitting between them. This CDR3 region has 16 residues. Per germline, CDR1 SGDLS and CDR2 YYNGEE. Sample: peripheral blood. This rearrangement joins TRBV9 to TRBJ2-5, with no clear D. This receptor was obtained from a man aged 35 to 55 with acute or convalescent COVID-19. CDR3 sequence: CASSVAIDPRRETQYF. CDR3 DNA sequence: TGTGCCAGCAGCGTAGCTATTGATCCTCGGCGGGAGACCCAGTACTTC.